This TCR beta chain stems from a study of control samples from healthy donors and cancer patients. Clones were sequenced by immunoSEQ multiplex PCR, and TCRdb holds only the in-frame ones, with some missing. The profile covers around 14,000 clones, with 70% to 80% appearing a single time and 15% to 20% taken by the ten largest. This clone was seen a handful of times. V shed 2 bases and J 10 bases; nucleotides not matched to a gene: 12. The V gene's germline CDR1 is SGHTA and CDR2 FQGNSA. The CDR3 sequence is 16 residues long. The sample consisted of formalin-fixed, paraffin-embedded tissue. The chain is built from TRBV7-2 and TRBJ2-1; 9 nucleotides line up with TRBD2. The receptor comes from a female donor with lung cancer. In nucleotides, the CDR3 is TGTGCCAGCAGCTTAACGGCGGGGGGGGTAGGTCGGGAGCAGTTCTTC. Its translation: CASSLTAGGVGREQFF.